One sample yielded the 25 T cell receptor beta chains listed below, sequenced in a study of shared clonotypes between healthy human individuals. Only in-frame clones appear in the TCRdb table, and some are missing; sequencing was by immunoSEQ multiplex PCR. The data contain under 600,000 clones, around 79% of them singletons. The sequencing input was PBMCs. These receptors all come from a woman between 35 and 50 years old in good health. Some clones in this sample may be carry-over from other donors' samples.

This clone was counted at least ten times. J is TRBJ2-2 and V is TRBV4-2; tentatively, D is TRBD1 (5 bases). Germline V gene sequence: CDR1 LGHNA, CDR2 YNFKEQ. The CDR3 loop spans 15 amino acids. The ends were cut back, 1 base at V and 2 bases at J, with 8 bases in the middle. For the CDR3, the DNA is TGTGCCAGCAGCCAAGCGACAGAAAACACCGGGGAGCTGTTTTTT. Residues: CASSQATENTGELFF.

The chain carries TRBV11-3 and TRBJ1-1; D call uncertain. The CDR3 is 13 amino acids. Germline CDR1 and CDR2: SGHNT and YENEEA. The ends were cut back, 5 bases at V and 2 bases at J, with 9 bases in the middle. The CDR3 loop is CASSLTVNTEAFF. The DNA of the CDR3 is TGTGCCAGCAGCCTTACAGTAAACACTGAAGCTTTCTTT.

This clone was seen at least ten times. The V gene is TRBV7-9, the J gene TRBJ2-3; D is possibly TRBD2 (6 bases). This CDR3 is built from 17 residues. Trimming took off 1 base at V and 5 bases at J, with 19 bases between the two ends. CDR1 and CDR2 (germline): SEHNR, FQNEAQ (reference sequence). In nucleotides, the CDR3 is TGTGCCAGCAGCTTAGTAACTAGCTCCACGTTAGTAGATACGCAGTATTTT. Protein: CASSLVTSSTLVDTQYF.

This chain joins TRBV10-3 and TRBJ2-7, with unresolved D. Germline CDR1 and CDR2: ENHRY and SYGVKD. Trimming stripped 2 bases from V and 1 base from J, with 6 bases between. The CDR3 is made up of 13 amino acids. The CDR3 loop reads CAISERVSYEQYF. The CDR3 nucleotides read TGTGCCATCAGTGAGCGGGTATCCTACGAGCAGTACTTC.

The rearrangement uses TRBV2 and TRBJ2-5; D gene uncertain. V was clipped by 10 bases and J by 3 bases, with 15 bases between them. Per germline, CDR1 SNHLY and CDR2 FYNNEI. This CDR3 has 13 residues. The CDR3 region has the DNA TGTGCCAACTATGACGGGTTCGAAGAGACCCAGTACTTC. Protein product: CANYDGFEETQYF. The full variable domain, completed using reference TRBV2 and TRBJ2-5, is EPEVTQTPSHQVTQMGQEVILRCVPISNHLYFYWYRQILGQKVEFLVSFYNNEISEKSEIFDDQFSVERPDGSNFTLKIRSTKLEDSAMYFCANYDGFEETQYFGPGTRLLVL.

Ten or more counts support this clone. Other DNA sequences within the sample encode an identical CDR3. The chain has TRBV30 and TRBJ1-5, with D possibly TRBD1 on 5 matching bases. Trimming cost V 2 bases and J 0 bases, with 11 bases left between them. The CDR3 contains 15 residues. CDR1 GTSNPN and CDR2 SVGIG come from the germline V gene (reference sequence). CDR3 region: CAWSLTGPSNQPQHF. CDR3 in DNA: TGTGCCTGGAGTCTGACGGGGCCTAGCAATCAGCCCCAGCATTTT.

V gene TRBV27 combines with J gene TRBJ2-2; D is unresolved. The CDR3 length is 11 residues. The V end was cut by 7 bases, the J end by 6 bases, with 6 bases between. Germline V gene lookup returns CDR1 MNHEY and CDR2 SMNVEV (reference sequence). The CDR3 protein is CASNRPGELFF. The DNA of the CDR3 is TGTGCCAGCAATCGACCCGGGGAGCTGTTTTTT.

This clone was counted between two and nine times. This chain uses TRBV10-3 with TRBJ2-2, with 10 bases fitting TRBD1. V gave up 9 bases and J gave up 3 bases; unmatched junction bases: 4. The CDR3 extends over 14 amino acids. Germline V gene data show CDR1 as ENHRY and CDR2 as SYGVKD. CDR3 nucleotide sequence: TGTGCCATTAGACAGGGGGCTGACACCGGGGAGCTGTTTTTT. Translating gives CAIRQGADTGELFF.

The chain uses TRBV7-2 and TRBJ1-3; 9 bases match TRBD1. The germline V gene encodes CDR1 SGHTA and CDR2 FQGNSA. The trim removed 4 bases at V and 4 bases at J, leaving 5 bases unmatched. CDR3 length: 15 amino acids. CDR3: CASSSGTGHGNTIYF. The CDR3 bases are TGTGCCAGCAGCTCGGGGACAGGGCACGGAAACACCATATATTTT.

The rearrangement joins TRBV14 to TRBJ2-2; D is perhaps TRBD1 or TRBD2 (5 bases each). CDR1 and CDR2 (germline): SGHDN, FVKESK. Trimming pared 5 bases from V and 6 bases from J, leaving 16 bases between. The CDR3 runs 15 residues. The CDR3 sequence: CASSSNPGTPGELFF. CDR3 DNA: TGTGCCAGCAGCTCGAACCCAGGGACCCCCGGGGAGCTGTTTTTT. Supplemented by reference TRBV14 and TRBJ2-2, the full variable domain reads EAGVTQFPSHSVIEKGQTVTLRCDPISGHDNLYWYRRVMGKEIKFLLHFVKESKQDESGMPNNRFLAERTGGTYSTLKVQPAELEDSGVYFCASSSNPGTPGELFFGEGSRLTVL.

V and J are TRBV28 and TRBJ1-3; the match to TRBD1 covers 9 bases. The junction had 8 bases not matched to a gene; V was cut back by 5 bases and J by 0 bases. This CDR3 is built from 17 residues. Germline lookup yields CDR1 MDHEN and CDR2 SYDVKM. CDR3: CASSIRDRDLSGNTIYF. For the CDR3, the DNA is TGTGCCAGCAGTATTCGGGACAGGGACCTCTCTGGAAACACCATATATTTT.

This chain joins TRBV30 and TRBJ2-6; TRBD2 matches at 9 bases. In germline, CDR1 is GTSNPN, CDR2 SVGIG (reference sequence). CDR3 length: 19 residues. The V gene end was trimmed by 4 bases and the J gene end by 0 bases; junction bases not matched to a gene: 13. The CDR3 DNA reads as TGTGCCTGGAAACCCAGCAGGCTAGCGGGGTACTCTGGGGCCAACGTCCTGACTTTC. Translated: CAWKPSRLAGYSGANVLTF. Supplemented by reference TRBV30 and TRBJ2-6, the full variable domain reads SQTIHQWPATLVQPVGSPLSLECTVEGTSNPNLYWYRQAAGRGLQLLFYSVGIGQISSEVPQNLSASRPQDRQFILSSKKLLLSDSGFYLCAWKPSRLAGYSGANVLTFGAGSRLTVL.

The V and J genes are TRBV28 and TRBJ1-2; 9 bases agree with TRBD1. The germline CDR1 and CDR2 sequences are MDHEN and SYDVKM. The J segment lost 4 bases and the V segment lost 5 bases, leaving 8 bases of the junction unmatched. This CDR3 region has 15 residues. The CDR3 DNA follows: TGTGCCAGCAGTAAGACAGGGGGAGAATCCTATGGCTACACCTTC. Protein: CASSKTGGESYGYTF.

The chain has TRBV5-1 and TRBJ2-3, with D perhaps given as TRBD1 or TRBD2 (5 bases each). Per germline, CDR1 SGHRS and CDR2 YFSETQ. The CDR3 length is 17 residues. V gave up 0 bases and J gave up 3 bases, with 17 bases separating them. CDR3: CASSLETGRELTDTQYF. The CDR3 DNA is TGCGCCAGCAGCTTGGAAACAGGCAGGGAGTTAACAGATACGCAGTATTTT.

This clone was recorded only once. The gene calls are TRBV2 and TRBJ1-5, with a weak D call TRBD1 (6 bases). This CDR3 region has 13 residues. Germline values: CDR1 SNHLY, CDR2 FYNNEI. Trimming removed 8 bases at V and 0 bases at J, with 8 bases between. The CDR3 nucleotides read TGTGCCAGCGGACAGTATAGCAATCAGCCCCAGCATTTT. Amino acid sequence: CASGQYSNQPQHF.

The chain links TRBV5-1 to TRBJ1-2; tentatively, D is TRBD1 (5 bases). The germline V and J ends were trimmed by 1 base and 8 bases, with 15 bases remaining between them. The length of the CDR3 is 14 residues. Germline-derived CDR1 and CDR2 are SGHRS and YFSETQ. The CDR3 sequence is CASSLRLRGEGYTF. The CDR3 DNA sequence: TGCGCCAGCAGCTTGCGGTTACGGGGCGAAGGCTACACCTTC. Together with reference TRBV5-1 and TRBJ1-2, the CDR3 gives the full variable domain: KAGVTQTPRYLIKTRGQQVTLSCSPISGHRSVSWYQQTPGQGLQFLFEYFSETQRNKGNFPGRFSGRQFSNSRSEMNVSTLELGDSALYLCASSLRLRGEGYTFGSGTRLTVV.

CDR3 nucleotide sequence: TGTGCCTGGAGTGTGCCCGACAGGCAACTTTACAATGAGCAGTTCTTC. Translating gives CAWSVPDRQLYNEQFF. The chain employs TRBV30 and TRBJ2-1, with D possibly matching TRBD1 (6 bases). Germline V gives CDR1 GTSNPN, CDR2 SVGIG (reference sequence). This CDR3 comprises 16 residues. Trimming removed 0 bases at V and 4 bases at J, with 16 bases between.

The chain employs TRBV5-1 and TRBJ1-5; D is ambiguous. CDR1 is SGHRS and CDR2 is YFSETQ in the germline V gene. Deletions cut 0 bases from V and 4 bases from J, with 11 bases between. The CDR3 length is 15 residues. CDR3 nucleotide sequence: TGCGCCAGCAGCTTGGCGGGGAGTAGGAATCAGCCCCAGCATTTT. As protein: CASSLAGSRNQPQHF.

V gene TRBV20-1 combines with J gene TRBJ1-6; D not resolved. The CDR3 is made up of 10 amino acids. With 3 bases removed from V and 13 bases from J, the gap between germline ends came to 7 bases. Per the germline V gene, CDR1 is DFQATT and CDR2 is SNEGSKA (reference sequence). CDR3 loop: CSARGLPLHF. The CDR3 coding sequence is TGCAGTGCTAGGGGCCTCCCCCTCCACTTT.

A word on this clone: One end of the junction does not line up with germline, which may come from a read error. This chain links TRBV25-1 with TRBJ2-2; D not certain. This CDR3 spans 14 amino acids. Looked up from germline, CDR1 is MGHDK and CDR2 is SYGVNS. The CDR3 protein is CASIEASGTGELFF. CDR3 sequence (DNA): TGTGCCAGCATTGAAGCTAGTGGGACCGGGGAGCTGTTTTTT.

The V call is TRBV11-3, the J call TRBJ2-2; no reliable D call. The ends were cut back, 1 base at V and 5 bases at J, with 5 bases in the middle. This CDR3 is 13 amino acids long. Germline assignment: CDR1 SGHNT and CDR2 YENEEA. The CDR3 coding sequence is TGTGCCAGCAGCTTAGTCAGAACCGGGGAGCTGTTTTTT. Translation gives CASSLVRTGELFF.

On this clone itself: Just one base apart from a much larger clone, this may be a read error. The chain has TRBV7-8 and TRBJ1-1; D not resolved. The CDR3 loop spans 15 amino acids. Germline CDR1 is SGHVS and CDR2 is FQNEAQ. Trimming removed 7 bases from V and 0 bases from J, with 15 bases in between. The CDR3 spells CASTARRVLNTEAFF. The CDR3 coding sequence is TGTGCCAGCACCGCGAGGCGGGTCCTGAACACTGAAGCTTTCTTT.

This chain uses TRBV29-1 with TRBJ2-7, with D tentatively TRBD2 (5 bases). CDR1 is SQVTM and CDR2 is ANQGSEA in the germline V gene. CDR3 length: 12 amino acids. V lost 4 bases to trimming and J lost 0 bases, with 7 bases between them. CDR3 nucleotide sequence: TGCAGCGTTGTAGCGAGCTCCTACGAGCAGTACTTC. Encoded protein: CSVVASSYEQYF.

J is TRBJ2-1 and V is TRBV5-1; 8 bases match TRBD2. Germline CDR1 is SGHRS and CDR2 is YFSETQ. The CDR3 totals 15 residues. With 4 bases clipped from V and 6 bases from J, the junction kept 9 bases outside the gene matches. Here the CDR3 DNA reads TGCGCCAGCAGCACCCTAGCGGGTGGGGGCAATGAGCAGTTCTTC. This codes for CASSTLAGGGNEQFF.

This clone was detected only once. The chain uses TRBV7-3 and TRBJ2-1, with D possibly TRBD2 on 6 matching bases. V was trimmed by 1 base and J by 6 bases, leaving 13 bases between them. CDR1 and CDR2 (germline): SGHTA, FQGTGA. The CDR3 consists of 15 residues. CDR3 loop: CASSLMGGGPNEQFF. The CDR3 DNA reads TGTGCCAGCAGCTTAATGGGGGGAGGACCCAATGAGCAGTTCTTC.